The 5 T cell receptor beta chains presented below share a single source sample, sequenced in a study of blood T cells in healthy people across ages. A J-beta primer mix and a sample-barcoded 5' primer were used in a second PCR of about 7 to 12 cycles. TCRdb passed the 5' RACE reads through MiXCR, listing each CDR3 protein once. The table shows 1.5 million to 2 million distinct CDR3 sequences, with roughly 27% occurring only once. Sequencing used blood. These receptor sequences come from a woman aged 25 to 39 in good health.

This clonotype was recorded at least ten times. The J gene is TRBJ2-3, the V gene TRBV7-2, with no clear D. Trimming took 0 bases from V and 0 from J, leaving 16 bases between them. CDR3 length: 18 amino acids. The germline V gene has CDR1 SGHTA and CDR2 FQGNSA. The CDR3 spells CASSLARDRWASTDTQYF. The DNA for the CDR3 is TGTGCCAGCAGCTTAGCGCGCGACCGTTGGGCCAGCACAGATACGCAGTATTTT.

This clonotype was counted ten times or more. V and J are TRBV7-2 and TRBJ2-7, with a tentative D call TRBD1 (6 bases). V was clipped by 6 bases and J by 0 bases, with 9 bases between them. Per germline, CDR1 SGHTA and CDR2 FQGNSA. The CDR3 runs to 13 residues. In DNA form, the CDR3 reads TGTGCCAGCAGTCGGGACACCTCCTACGAGCAGTACTTC. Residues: CASSRDTSYEQYF.

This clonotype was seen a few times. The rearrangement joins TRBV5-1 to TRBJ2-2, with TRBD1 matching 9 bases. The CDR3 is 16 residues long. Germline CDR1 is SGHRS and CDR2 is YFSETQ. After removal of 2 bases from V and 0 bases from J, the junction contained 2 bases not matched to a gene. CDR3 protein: CASSFGDRANTGELFF. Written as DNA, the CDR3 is TGCGCCAGCAGCTTCGGGGACAGGGCGAACACCGGGGAGCTGTTTTTT.

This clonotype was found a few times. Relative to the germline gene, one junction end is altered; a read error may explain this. CDR3 DNA: TGCGCCAGCAGCTCCAAACTTTGGAATGAGCAGTACTTC. Its translation is CASSSKLWNEQYF. This sequence joins TRBV11-3 and TRBJ2-5, with D hard to call. The CDR3 has 13 residues. Germline V gives CDR1 SGHNT, CDR2 YENEEA.

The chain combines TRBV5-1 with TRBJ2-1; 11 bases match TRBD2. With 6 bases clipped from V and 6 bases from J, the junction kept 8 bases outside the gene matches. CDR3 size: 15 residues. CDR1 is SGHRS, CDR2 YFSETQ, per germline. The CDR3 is CASTFTSGSGNEQFF. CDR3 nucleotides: TGCGCCAGCACGTTTACTAGCGGGAGTGGCAATGAGCAGTTCTTC.